The T cell receptor beta chain described here comes from a study of blood T cell repertoires in COVID-19. For the study at large: Sites across the United States, Italy and Spain contributed samples from acute and convalescent COVID-19. PBMCs, B-cell-depleted T cells, or T cells provided the cDNA or gDNA that made up the material.

Original analysis: Estimation of nucleated cell counts was performed using reference gene primer amplification. Profiling relied on immunoSEQ multiplex PCR, and the TCRdb table lists in-frame clones only, not all of them. V and J calls and clone size are those listed in that table; D and trimming were worked out from the DNA. This table has about 190,000 clones, roughly 80% appearing once. This CDR3 is 16 amino acids long. The J segment lost 5 bases and the V segment lost 0 bases, leaving 3 bases of the junction unmatched. Germline V lookup: CDR1 SGHVS, CDR2 FQNEAQ. This TCR derives from a man aged 55-75 years with active or convalescent COVID-19. Sequences were obtained from peripheral blood. The chain combines TRBV7-8 with TRBJ2-7; 14 positions agree with TRBD2. In DNA, the CDR3 is TGTGCCAGCAGCTTAGCGGGACTAGCGGGAGTTAACGAGCAGTACTTC. Its protein product is CASSLAGLAGVNEQYF.